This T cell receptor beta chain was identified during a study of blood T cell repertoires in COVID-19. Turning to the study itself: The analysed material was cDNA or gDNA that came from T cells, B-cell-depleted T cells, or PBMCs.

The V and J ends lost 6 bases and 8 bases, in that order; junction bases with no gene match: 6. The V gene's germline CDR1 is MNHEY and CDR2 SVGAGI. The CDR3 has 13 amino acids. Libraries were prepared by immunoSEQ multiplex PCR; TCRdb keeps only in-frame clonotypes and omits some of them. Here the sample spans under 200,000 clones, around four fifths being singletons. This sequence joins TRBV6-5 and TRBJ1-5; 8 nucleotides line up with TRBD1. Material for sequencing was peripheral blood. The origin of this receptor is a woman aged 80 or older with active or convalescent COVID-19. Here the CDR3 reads CASSLDREKPQHF. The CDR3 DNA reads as TGTGCCAGCAGCTTGGACAGGGAAAAGCCCCAGCATTTT.